Given below is one TCR beta chain in context. This entry belongs to a study of shared T cell receptors in the human thymus. The CDR3 runs to 12 residues. Trimming shortened V by 0 bases and J by 7 bases, and 6 bases separated the two germline ends. Assay: immunoSEQ multiplex PCR; the TCRdb copy retains only in-frame clones and omits some. The sample shows more than 300,000 clones, more than 85% of them seen only once. This chain uses TRBV23-1 with TRBJ1-1; D gene uncertain. TRBV23-1 is labeled an ORF, and its function is uncertain. The sample consisted of thymocytes. The TCR was taken from a human donor. The CDR3 loop is CASSQSRREAFF. The CDR3 nucleotides read TGCGCCAGCAGTCAATCGCGTCGTGAAGCTTTCTTT.